Shown below are 8 T cell receptor beta chains from a single sample sequenced in a study of naive and memory T cell subsets. Two oligonucleotides, mixed equimolar, formed the beta constant-region primer covering TRBC1 and TRBC2. Nested alpha and beta constant-region primers with the SP2 primer drove four PCR rounds on ligated cDNA. TCRdb analysed the UMI-ligation and nested PCR reads with MiXCR anew, one entry per CDR3 protein. The top ten hold around 54% of the sample, which has 9,500 to 10,000 distinct CDR3 sequences, 5.5% to 7% seen once. Sequencing was done on a sample of CD4+ TEMRA cells from blood. The subset: effector memory re-expressing CD45RA, CD45RA+ CD27-. These receptors came from a human donor in good health.

This clonotype was observed many times. The CDR3 here is CASSQGLAETYEQYF. CDR3 coding DNA: TGTGCCAGCAGCCAAGGACTAGCGGAGACCTACGAGCAGTACTTC. V is TRBV3-1 and J is TRBJ2-7; 9 bases are a match to TRBD2. Germline V gene sequence: CDR1 LGHDT, CDR2 YNNKEL (reference sequence). J was trimmed by 2 bases and V by 1 base; bases with no gene match: 3. The CDR3 is made up of 15 amino acids.

This clonotype showed up many times. In nucleotides, the CDR3 is TGTGCCAGCAGTTTACACGTAGCGGGAGGGACAGATACGCAGTATTTT. Amino acids: CASSLHVAGGTDTQYF. This chain uses TRBV27 with TRBJ2-3; 11 bases are a match to TRBD2. In germline, CDR1 is MNHEY, CDR2 SMNVEV (reference sequence). After removal of 2 bases from V and 3 bases from J, the junction contained 4 bases not matched to a gene. The CDR3 totals 16 residues.

This clonotype occurred many times. The V gene is TRBV12-2, the J gene TRBJ1-2. TRBV12-2 is recorded as a pseudogene. The CDR3 runs 11 residues. The DNA of the CDR3 is TGTGCAAGTCGCCGAAACCCCGGACTGCCCTTC. Its protein is CASRRNPGLPF.

In this sample, this clonotype turned up many times. This chain links TRBV7-3 with TRBJ2-3, with 9 bases lining up with TRBD2. V gave up 5 bases and J gave up 12 bases; unmatched junction bases: 15. The CDR3 covers 15 residues. Germline assignment: CDR1 SGHTA and CDR2 FQGTGA. CDR3 sequence: CASSPGAGGQSSQYF. The CDR3 DNA reads TGTGCCAGCAGCCCCGGGGCGGGGGGGCAAAGTTCTCAGTATTTT.

This clonotype occurred a few times. The CDR3: CASTRTSPSPLHF. In nucleotides, the CDR3 is TGTGCCAGCACCCGAACGTCCCCATCACCCCTCCACTTT. V and J are TRBV6-9 and TRBJ1-6; D remains ambiguous. From germline, CDR1 is MNHGY and CDR2 SVAAGI. V was trimmed by 7 bases and J by 10 bases, leaving 14 bases between them. The CDR3 covers 13 residues.

This clonotype showed up just a few times. This chain links TRBV4-2 with TRBJ2-7; 8 bases are shared with TRBD1. V dropped 1 base and J dropped 5; count of bases not matched to a gene: 10. The CDR3 extends over 16 amino acids. Germline CDR1 LGHNA, CDR2 YNFKEQ. CDR3 sequence reads: CASSQGLGQGPHEQYF. In DNA form, the CDR3 reads TGTGCCAGCAGCCAAGGGTTAGGACAGGGACCCCACGAGCAGTACTTC.

This clonotype turned up a few times. This chain joins TRBV28 and TRBJ1-5; a possible D gene is TRBD1 (5 bases). The CDR3 runs 15 residues. Trimming took off 7 bases at V and 7 bases at J, with 20 bases between the two ends. In germline, CDR1 is MDHEN, CDR2 SYDVKM. CDR3 coding DNA: TGTGCCAGCAAATTACCGGCAGGGCCAGGGCAGCCCCAGCATTTT. It encodes CASKLPAGPGQPQHF.

This clonotype occurred many times. The rearrangement joins TRBV7-2 to TRBJ1-2; 7 nucleotides match TRBD1. Trimming took 5 bases from V and 9 from J; bases not matched to a gene: 6. This CDR3 contains 12 residues. CDR1 SGHTA and CDR2 FQGNSA come from the germline V gene. The CDR3 coding sequence is TGTGCCAGCAGCCGACAGGGTGTGCGCTACACCTTC. Protein sequence: CASSRQGVRYTF.